Below, 3 T cell receptor beta chains from the same sample are listed, as sequenced in a study of regulatory T cells in long-lasting Graves disease. Indicated time point: newly diagnosed GD, antithyroid drugs for less than 3 months. Extracted RNA from PBMCs served as the source of the TCR library. Libraries of TCR beta came from iRepertoire HTBI primers plus Arm-PCR of CDR3 regions. TCRdb passed the multiplex PCR reads through MiXCR, listing each CDR3 protein once. The table records 400,000 to 500,000 distinct CDR3 sequences, 14% of them present only once. This sample was also put to use in a study of T cells in Graves' hyperthyroidism and ophthalmopathy.

The starting material was peripheral blood mononuclear cells (PBMCs), obtained at new diagnosis, from a patient treated with antithyroid drugs. The receptors derive from a woman in her 50s with Graves disease.

This clonotype was counted at least ten times. V and J are TRBV28 and TRBJ2-2, with D perhaps matching TRBD1 (7 bases). V was clipped by 5 bases and J by 4 bases, with 11 bases between them. CDR3 length equals 14 residues. The germline CDR1 and CDR2 sequences are MDHEN and SYDVKM. In DNA, the CDR3 is TGTGCCAGCAGTCCCAGGGGGGCCACCGGGGAGCTGTTTTTT. It encodes CASSPRGATGELFF.

This clonotype has ten or more counts. The V and J genes are TRBV28 and TRBJ2-7, with D possibly being TRBD2 (6 bases). The CDR3 has 17 residues. Trimming took off 2 bases at V and 3 bases at J, with 20 bases between the two ends. CDR1 MDHEN and CDR2 SYDVKM come from the germline V gene. The DNA for the CDR3 is TGTGCCAGCAGTTTACACCTCTCTACTAGCCTACACTACGAGCAGTACTTC. Amino acid sequence: CASSLHLSTSLHYEQYF.

V gene TRBV4-2 combines with J gene TRBJ2-1, with 8 bases matching TRBD2. Germline CDR1 LGHNA, CDR2 YNFKEQ. V was pared by 5 bases and J by 4 bases, with 13 bases of the junction left unmatched. CDR3 length equals 17 residues. CDR3: CASSTYTSGLIYNEQFF. In nucleotides, the CDR3 is TGTGCCAGCAGCACCTACACTAGCGGACTAATTTACAATGAGCAGTTCTTC.